Each of the 18 T cell receptor beta chains below was sequenced from the same sample in a study of technical replicates of blood from a handful of donors. Assay used: immunoSEQ multiplex PCR; TCRdb lists only in-frame clones, some missing. The sample holds about 14,000 clones; under 85% are singletons and the top ten take approximately 13%. Material for sequencing was PBMCs. The receptors shown here come from a human donor in good health.

The chain couples TRBV6-5 to TRBJ1-2; 7 nucleotides align to TRBD1. The CDR3 length is 15 residues. From germline, CDR1 is MNHEY and CDR2 SVGAGI. J was trimmed by 7 bases and V by 6 bases; bases with no gene match: 14. The CDR3 DNA reads as TGTGCCAGCAGCGAGTTAGCGAGGGGGCAAGGTGGCTACACCTTC. As protein: CASSELARGQGGYTF.

V usage is TRBV19 and J usage is TRBJ2-1, with TRBD1 matching 10 bases. The CDR3 spans 14 residues. The germline CDR1 and CDR2 sequences are LNHDA and SQIVND (reference sequence). J gave up 2 bases and V 6 bases, and 1 base lay outside the gene matches. In nucleotides, the CDR3 is TGTGCCAGTAGAGGGACAGGGGCCTACAATGAGCAGTTCTTC. Translated, it gives CASRGTGAYNEQFF.

This rearrangement joins TRBV9 to TRBJ2-1; D perhaps matches TRBD2 (5 bases). Germline V gene sequence: CDR1 SGDLS, CDR2 YYNGEE. Trimming removed 0 bases from V and 9 bases from J, with 7 bases in between. The CDR3 contains 12 residues. CDR3 bases: TGTGCCAGCAGCGTAGTAGGGAGTGAGCAGTTCTTC. Protein sequence: CASSVVGSEQFF.

The chain couples TRBV28 to TRBJ1-2; D ambiguous. This CDR3 region has 13 residues. Germline V lookup: CDR1 MDHEN, CDR2 SYDVKM. The V end was cut by 5 bases, the J end by 6 bases, with 13 bases between. The CDR3 DNA is TGTGCCAGCAGTCCCCTGTGGGAGCATGGCTACACCTTC. It encodes CASSPLWEHGYTF.

The V call is TRBV6-5, the J call TRBJ1-2; D call uncertain. This CDR3 is built from 13 residues. V was trimmed by 2 bases and J by 8 bases, leaving 12 bases between them. Germline-derived CDR1 and CDR2 are MNHEY and SVGAGI. CDR3 DNA: TGTGCCAGCAGTTACAGCGGTAAAAACGGCTACACCTTC. Protein: CASSYSGKNGYTF.

The chain couples TRBV6-1 to TRBJ1-5; 12 positions match TRBD1. The V and J ends lost 4 bases and 1 base, in that order; junction bases with no gene match: 5. The CDR3 totals 17 residues. From germline, CDR1 is MNHNS and CDR2 SASEGT. The CDR3 region is CASSGGTGGFSNQPQHF. The CDR3 DNA reads TGTGCCAGCAGTGGAGGGACAGGGGGCTTCAGCAATCAGCCCCAGCATTTT.

This clone was detected once. The chain has TRBV6-1 and TRBJ1-1, with D unclear. This CDR3 has 13 residues. The germline V gene encodes CDR1 MNHNS and CDR2 SASEGT. Trimming removed 5 bases from V and 0 bases from J, with 7 bases in between. The CDR3 DNA reads as TGTGCCAGCAGTAATAACATGAACACTGAAGCTTTCTTT. Translation: CASSNNMNTEAFF.

This chain links TRBV2 with TRBJ2-2; unclear D gene. The V and J ends lost 4 bases and 6 bases respectively, with 9 bases between them. Per the germline V gene, CDR1 is SNHLY and CDR2 is FYNNEI. The CDR3 totals 13 residues. CDR3 amino acids: CASSGLAAGELFF. The CDR3 DNA reads TGTGCCAGCAGTGGATTGGCGGCCGGGGAGCTGTTTTTT.

The table lists this clone with a count of one. This chain uses TRBV5-5 with TRBJ1-1; TRBD1 matches at 9 bases. CDR3 length equals 14 residues. The V gene's germline CDR1 is SGHKS and CDR2 YYEKEE (reference sequence). V lost 2 bases and J lost 9; bases outside the gene matches: 8. CDR3 loop: CASSLEGQGTQAFF. For the CDR3, the DNA is TGTGCCAGCAGCTTAGAGGGACAGGGAACTCAAGCTTTCTTT.

J is TRBJ1-4 and V is TRBV21-1. TRBV21-1 has pseudogene status. The CDR3 loop spans 16 amino acids. CDR3 amino acids: CASSKAPRGNHEKLFF. CDR3 bases: TGTGCCAGCAGCAAAGCGCCCCGGGGGAACCATGAAAAACTGTTTTTT.

This clone has more than one count but fewer than ten. This chain joins TRBV11-2 and TRBJ1-5, with unresolved D. This CDR3 comprises 14 residues. The V end lost 1 base, the J end lost 0 bases, and 4 bases lay between the germline ends. Per germline, CDR1 SGHAT and CDR2 FQNNGV. This CDR3 is CASSLGRSNQPQHF. In DNA form, the CDR3 reads TGTGCCAGCAGCTTAGGTCGTAGCAATCAGCCCCAGCATTTT.

The genes are TRBV7-9 and TRBJ2-3; D unresolved. The CDR3 totals 15 residues. The germline gives CDR1 SEHNR, CDR2 FQNEAQ (reference sequence). V was pared by 1 base and J by 0 bases, with 8 bases between. The CDR3 here is CASSLGMESTDTQYF. The CDR3 DNA is TGTGCCAGCAGCTTAGGGATGGAGAGCACAGATACGCAGTATTTT.

The chain recombines TRBV5-4 with TRBJ2-1, with a tentative D call TRBD2 (5 bases). Germline V gene data show CDR1 as SGHNT and CDR2 as YYREEE (reference sequence). The CDR3 runs 12 residues. V was shortened by 4 bases and J by 9 bases, with 11 bases between the two germline ends. The CDR3 sequence is CASSPDGSEQFF. The CDR3 nucleotides are TGTGCCAGCAGCCCGGATGGGAGTGAGCAGTTCTTC.

The chain employs TRBV5-1 and TRBJ2-1; 7 nucleotides agree with TRBD2. Trimming at V came to 7 bases and at J to 3 bases, leaving 13 bases not matched to a gene. Per the germline V gene, CDR1 is SGHRS and CDR2 is YFSETQ. This CDR3 spans 16 amino acids. CDR3 protein: CASGPWASGNYNEQFF. In DNA form, the CDR3 reads TGCGCCAGCGGTCCCTGGGCTAGCGGCAACTACAATGAGCAGTTCTTC.

This chain links TRBV19 with TRBJ2-2; 9 bases align to TRBD2. With V trimmed by 4 bases and J by 6 bases, 6 bases remained unmatched. In germline, CDR1 is LNHDA, CDR2 SQIVND (reference sequence). CDR3 length: 15 amino acids. The CDR3 DNA reads as TGTGCCAGTAGTACCTCTGCGGGGGGGTCCGGGGAGCTGTTTTTT. Protein sequence: CASSTSAGGSGELFF.

This chain uses TRBV12-2 with TRBJ2-7; whether TRBD2, the table's D call, matches the DNA was not checked. TRBV12-2 represents a pseudogene. The CDR3 extends over 16 amino acids. This CDR3 is CASRILPQPNGYEQYF. Here the CDR3 DNA reads TGTGCAAGTCGCATCCTACCCCAGCCGAACGGGTACGAGCAGTACTTC.

The chain carries TRBV5-1 and TRBJ1-1; tentatively, D is TRBD1 (6 bases). This CDR3 has 14 amino acids. The V and J ends lost 4 bases and 1 base respectively, with 11 bases between them. Germline CDR1 is SGHRS and CDR2 is YFSETQ. Here the CDR3 DNA reads TGCGCCAGCAGCCGTGGGACACCGAACACTGAAGCTTTCTTT. Residues: CASSRGTPNTEAFF.

As for this clone: Other DNA sequences within the sample encode an identical CDR3. The rearrangement uses TRBV5-1 and TRBJ2-2; 8 bases map to TRBD1. With V trimmed by 4 bases and J by 5 bases, 10 bases remained unmatched. Germline CDR1 reads SGHRS; CDR2 reads YFSETQ. The CDR3 has 16 amino acids. This CDR3 reads CASSAGQASGTGELFF. DNA for the CDR3: TGCGCCAGCAGCGCGGGACAGGCTAGTGGGACCGGGGAGCTGTTTTTT.